The rows below give T cell receptor beta chains drawn from one sample of a study of blood T cell repertoires in COVID-19. The repertoire was sequenced with immunoSEQ multiplex PCR; TCRdb's copy has only in-frame clones and lacks some. The data show around 130,000 clones, just under 80% seen once. The sample was peripheral blood. These receptors all stem from a man aged 55 to 70 with active or convalescent COVID-19. The CDR3 runs from the conserved cysteine through the conserved F or W. A D gene is named only where the DNA matches it firmly. Some rows mark clone size as missing; the rest say once, few, many or name a class of expanded clone.

abundance: NA
j_gene: TRBJ2-3
d_gene: NA
v_gene: TRBV4-3
CDR3nt: TGCGCCAGCAGCCAAGAGGGGGACACCACCACAGATACGCAGTATTTT
CDR3aa: CASSQEGDTTTDTQYF

abundance: NA
j_gene: TRBJ2-2
d_gene: TRBD2
v_gene: TRBV24-1
CDR3nt: TGTGCCACCAGTCCGGGACTAGCGGGACCGACGAACACCGGGGAGCTGTTTTTT
CDR3aa: CATSPGLAGPTNTGELFF

abundance: NA
j_gene: TRBJ2-6
d_gene: TRBD2
v_gene: TRBV19
CDR3nt: TGTGCCAGTAGTCCCCGGACTAGCGGGGACTCCTCTGGGGCCAACGTCCTGACTTTC
CDR3aa: CASSPRTSGDSSGANVLTF

abundance: NA
j_gene: TRBJ2-1
d_gene: TRBD1
v_gene: TRBV6-2/TRBV6-3
CDR3nt: TGTGCCAGCAACCCAACCGGGACAGGGGGCTACAATGAGCAGTTCTTC
CDR3aa: CASNPTGTGGYNEQFF

abundance: NA
j_gene: TRBJ2-3
d_gene: TRBD2
v_gene: TRBV7-2
CDR3nt: TGTGCCAGCAGCTTAGTAGCGGGAAGCACAGATACGCAGTATTTT
CDR3aa: CASSLVAGSTDTQYF

abundance: once
j_gene: TRBJ1-1
d_gene: TRBD1
v_gene: TRBV29-1
CDR3nt: TGCAGCGTCGGGACCCCCAGGGGGTTAGGCACTGAAGCTTTCTTT
CDR3aa: CSVGTPRGLGTEAFF

abundance: few
j_gene: TRBJ2-7
d_gene: TRBD2
v_gene: TRBV7-9
CDR3nt: TGTGCCAGCAGCAGAGGCGGTAGCGGGATCCAACACTACGAGCAGTACTTC
CDR3aa: CASSRGGSGIQHYEQYF

abundance: NA
j_gene: TRBJ2-3
d_gene: NA
v_gene: TRBV28
CDR3nt: TGTGCCAGCACAGGGGACCCCACAGATACGCAGTATTTT
CDR3aa: CASTGDPTDTQYF

abundance: NA
j_gene: TRBJ2-2
d_gene: NA
v_gene: TRBV5-1
CDR3nt: TGCGCCAGCAGCTCAAGGGCAGGGGACACCGGGGAGCTGTTTTTT
CDR3aa: CASSSRAGDTGELFF

abundance: NA
j_gene: TRBJ2-7
d_gene: NA
v_gene: TRBV27
CDR3nt: TGTGCCAGCAGTTGGGACTCCGCCGGCGAGCAGTACTTC
CDR3aa: CASSWDSAGEQYF

abundance: NA
j_gene: TRBJ2-1
d_gene: NA
v_gene: TRBV5-4
CDR3nt: TGTGCCAGCAGCCCCCCTCCCGGGAGCGCCCTCAATGAGCAGTTCTTC
CDR3aa: CASSPPPGSALNEQFF

abundance: NA
j_gene: TRBJ2-5
d_gene: NA
v_gene: TRBV2
CDR3nt: TGTGCCAGCAGGCGGGACTGGACCCAGTACTTC
CDR3aa: CASRRDWTQYF

abundance: once
j_gene: TRBJ1-4
d_gene: NA
v_gene: TRBV6-2/TRBV6-3
CDR3nt: TGTGCCAGCAGCGGGAGGTTTAATGAAAAACTGTTTTTT
CDR3aa: CASSGRFNEKLFF

abundance: NA
j_gene: TRBJ2-7
d_gene: TRBD1
v_gene: TRBV29-1
CDR3nt: TGCAGTCTCCGGGACAGGGACCACGAGCAGTACTTC
CDR3aa: CSLRDRDHEQYF

abundance: once
j_gene: TRBJ2-7
d_gene: TRBD2
v_gene: TRBV3-1/TRBV3-2
CDR3nt: TGTGCCAGCAGCCCCCCCGGGAGGGAGCAGTACTTC
CDR3aa: CASSPPGREQYF

abundance: NA
j_gene: TRBJ1-5
d_gene: NA
v_gene: TRBV28
CDR3nt: TGTGCCAGCAGCCAGGACAGAATACCTCAGCCCCAGCATTTT
CDR3aa: CASSQDRIPQPQHF

abundance: NA
j_gene: TRBJ2-7
d_gene: TRBD2
v_gene: TRBV19
CDR3nt: TGTGCCAGTAGTATAAGGGGGACTAGTGGAGACGAGCAGTACTTC
CDR3aa: CASSIRGTSGDEQYF

abundance: NA
j_gene: TRBJ2-7
d_gene: NA
v_gene: TRBV29-1
CDR3nt: TGCAGCGTTGAAACTGGCTACGAGCAGTACTTC
CDR3aa: CSVETGYEQYF

abundance: NA
j_gene: TRBJ2-2
d_gene: NA
v_gene: TRBV9
CDR3nt: TGTGCCAGCAGTTCCAGCTGGGGCAACACCGGGGAGCTGTTTTTT
CDR3aa: CASSSSWGNTGELFF

abundance: NA
j_gene: TRBJ2-7
d_gene: TRBD1
v_gene: TRBV7-9
CDR3nt: TGTGCCAGCAGCTTAGCACAGGGGTCCCCCGCGGAGCAGTACTTC
CDR3aa: CASSLAQGSPAEQYF

abundance: NA
j_gene: TRBJ2-3
d_gene: TRBD2
v_gene: TRBV2
CDR3nt: TGTGCCAGCAGTACTAGCGGGAGGACAGATACGCAGTATTTT
CDR3aa: CASSTSGRTDTQYF

abundance: NA
j_gene: TRBJ2-4
d_gene: NA
v_gene: TRBV27
CDR3nt: TGTGCCAGCACCTTGAGGCCGGGGGACATTCAGTACTTC
CDR3aa: CASTLRPGDIQYF

abundance: NA
j_gene: TRBJ1-5
d_gene: TRBD1
v_gene: TRBV27
CDR3nt: TGTGCCAGCAAGGTAGGACAGGGAAGTCAGCCCCAGCATTTT
CDR3aa: CASKVGQGSQPQHF

abundance: NA
j_gene: TRBJ2-1
d_gene: TRBD2
v_gene: TRBV11-3
CDR3nt: TGTGCCAGCAGCTGGGAGGGCCGAAAGGGCTACAATGAGCAGTTCTTC
CDR3aa: CASSWEGRKGYNEQFF

abundance: few
j_gene: TRBJ2-7
d_gene: NA
v_gene: TRBV28
CDR3nt: TGTGCCAGCAGTATCTACCCCCTCAGGGCGGTACCCTACGAGCAGTACTTC
CDR3aa: CASSIYPLRAVPYEQYF

abundance: once
j_gene: TRBJ2-5
d_gene: TRBD1
v_gene: TRBV4-1
CDR3nt: TGCGCCAGCAGCCAACGACAGGGGCAAGAGACCCAGTACTTC
CDR3aa: CASSQRQGQETQYF

abundance: NA
j_gene: TRBJ2-7
d_gene: NA
v_gene: TRBV13
CDR3nt: TGTGCCAGCAGCTCCCACTCGGGAGAGCAGTACTTC
CDR3aa: CASSSHSGEQYF

abundance: NA
j_gene: TRBJ2-1
d_gene: TRBD2
v_gene: TRBV5-4
CDR3nt: TGTGCCAGCAGCTTGGGGTTAGCGGGAGGGTTCAATGAGCAGTTCTTC
CDR3aa: CASSLGLAGGFNEQFF

abundance: NA
j_gene: TRBJ1-2
d_gene: NA
v_gene: TRBV28
CDR3nt: TGTGCCAGCAATTACGGCCAGGAGGGCTATGGCTACACCTTC
CDR3aa: CASNYGQEGYGYTF

abundance: NA
j_gene: TRBJ1-5
d_gene: NA
v_gene: TRBV21-1
CDR3nt: TGTGCCAGCAGCAAACCCCCCGCCCGGGACAGGGTTGCGGGTCAGCCCCAGCATTTT
CDR3aa: CASSKPPARDRVAGQPQHF

abundance: NA
j_gene: TRBJ2-7
d_gene: NA
v_gene: TRBV27
CDR3nt: TGTGCCAGCAGTTTAAGAGAGGGTTCCTACGAGCAGTACTTC
CDR3aa: CASSLREGSYEQYF

abundance: NA
j_gene: TRBJ2-1
d_gene: NA
v_gene: TRBV5-1
CDR3nt: TGCGCCACCTCCAAGACTGACAGCTATGAGCAGTTCTTC
CDR3aa: CATSKTDSYEQFF

abundance: NA
j_gene: TRBJ2-1
d_gene: TRBD2
v_gene: TRBV7-8
CDR3nt: TGTGCCAGCAGCTTAATAGCGGGAGTAAGAAGAAATGAGCAGTTCTTC
CDR3aa: CASSLIAGVRRNEQFF

abundance: NA
j_gene: TRBJ1-6
d_gene: NA
v_gene: TRBV27
CDR3nt: TGTGCCAGCAGTTTATCGGGCGCCGATAATTCACCCCTCCACTTT
CDR3aa: CASSLSGADNSPLHF

abundance: few
j_gene: TRBJ1-1
d_gene: TRBD1
v_gene: TRBV5-1
CDR3nt: TGCGCCAGCAGCTTGAGGTCGCAGGGGGCTCCGAACACTGAAGCTTTCTTT
CDR3aa: CASSLRSQGAPNTEAFF

abundance: once
j_gene: TRBJ1-5
d_gene: TRBD1
v_gene: TRBV29-1
CDR3nt: TGCAGCGTTGGGACAGGGGATGACAATCAGCCCCAGCATTTT
CDR3aa: CSVGTGDDNQPQHF

abundance: NA
j_gene: TRBJ2-1
d_gene: NA
v_gene: TRBV20-1
CDR3nt: TGCAGTGCTAGGAGTACCCATGAGCAGTTCTTC
CDR3aa: CSARSTHEQFF

abundance: NA
j_gene: TRBJ1-6
d_gene: NA
v_gene: TRBV7-8
CDR3nt: TGTGCCAGCAGCTTAGGGGCAGGGCCAGCTAATTCACCCCTCCACTTT
CDR3aa: CASSLGAGPANSPLHF

abundance: NA
j_gene: TRBJ2-7
d_gene: NA
v_gene: TRBV5-6
CDR3nt: TGTGCCAGCAGCCCCGGAGTTACTTACGAGCAGTACTTC
CDR3aa: CASSPGVTYEQYF

abundance: many
j_gene: TRBJ2-2
d_gene: TRBD2
v_gene: TRBV18
CDR3nt: TGTGCCAGCTCCCGGGAGGTTGGCACCGGGGAGCTGTTTTTT
CDR3aa: CASSREVGTGELFF

abundance: NA
j_gene: TRBJ1-5
d_gene: NA
v_gene: TRBV27
CDR3nt: TGTGCCAGCAGTTTCAGGGGCCTTCAGCCCCAGCATTTT
CDR3aa: CASSFRGLQPQHF

abundance: NA
j_gene: TRBJ1-4
d_gene: NA
v_gene: TRBV21-1
CDR3nt: TGTGCCAGCAGTCCTCGAAGGGGCGTGAGGAGTGGCGGAAATGAAAAACTGTTTTTT
CDR3aa: CASSPRRGVRSGGNEKLFF

abundance: NA
j_gene: TRBJ2-6
d_gene: TRBD1
v_gene: TRBV11-2
CDR3nt: TGTGCCAGCAGCTTAGTCAGGGGACAGGCAAAGACTGGGGCCAACGTCCTGACTTTC
CDR3aa: CASSLVRGQAKTGANVLTF

abundance: once
j_gene: TRBJ1-4
d_gene: NA
v_gene: TRBV4-2
CDR3nt: TGTGCCAGCAGCCAAGATCCGGTAGCAACTAATGAAAAACTGTTTTTT
CDR3aa: CASSQDPVATNEKLFF

abundance: NA
j_gene: TRBJ1-2
d_gene: NA
v_gene: TRBV6-2/TRBV6-3
CDR3nt: TGTGCCAGCAGCAGACAGTATGGCTACACCTTC
CDR3aa: CASSRQYGYTF

abundance: NA
j_gene: TRBJ2-2
d_gene: TRBD2
v_gene: TRBV10-3
CDR3nt: TGTGCCGCCGGACTAGCCCGGAACACCGGGGAGCTGTTTTTT
CDR3aa: CAAGLARNTGELFF

abundance: NA
j_gene: TRBJ1-2
d_gene: TRBD1
v_gene: TRBV18
CDR3nt: TGTGCCAGCTCCCGGGAGGGACAGAACTATGGCTACACCTTC
CDR3aa: CASSREGQNYGYTF